This paragraph covers one T cell receptor beta chain sequence. Its antigen is unidentified. This entry is derived from a study of siplizumab effects on memory and regulatory T cells. Profiling relied on immunoSEQ multiplex PCR, and the TCRdb table lists in-frame clones only, not all of them. The sample lists tens of thousands of clones; approximately 95% were seen once. Points from the study as a whole: Sequences that were alloreactive and traceable to unstimulated CD4+ memory cells were significantly reduced by siplizumab. Naive T cells were seemingly more diverse than memory cells, and major contributions to the alloresponse seemed to be made by them.

Per germline, CDR1 KGHSH and CDR2 LQKENI. This CDR3 comprises 15 residues. The J segment lost 5 bases and the V segment lost 1 base, leaving 3 bases of the junction unmatched. This receptor was obtained from a human donor in good health. The gene calls are TRBV18 and TRBJ1-4, with 8 nucleotides matching TRBD1. What was sequenced was non-Treg CD4+ T cells sorted from blood. The chain's CDR3 is CASSPQTGGNEKLFF. The CDR3 bases are TGTGCCAGCTCACCACAAACAGGGGGGAATGAAAAACTGTTTTTT. Filled out from reference TRBV18 and TRBJ1-4, the complete variable domain reads NAGVMQNPRHLVRRRGQEARLRCSPMKGHSHVYWYRQLPEEGLKFMVYLQKENIIDESGMPKERFSAEFPKEGPSILRIQQVVRGDSAAYFCASSPQTGGNEKLFFGSGTQLSVL.